The 29 T cell receptor beta chains below come from one sample, sequenced in a study of T cells in Graves' hyperthyroidism and ophthalmopathy. RNA transcripts yielded amplified TCR beta CDR3 regions. Primed by the HTBI set, a first-round RT-PCR was run on the TCR CDR3. One entry per CDR3 protein results from TCRdb running MiXCR on the multiplex PCR reads. The sample gives some 620,000 distinct CDR3 sequences, about 16% of which show up once; less than 4.5% is in the top ten. Material: blood. The receptors derive from a woman between 25 and 40 years old with Graves' hyperthyroidism.

Many counts were recorded for this clonotype. V and J are TRBV2 and TRBJ1-1; the D gene is possibly TRBD1 (5 bases). V gave up 8 bases and J gave up 1 base, with 11 bases separating them. The length of the CDR3 is 13 residues. Germline lookup yields CDR1 SNHLY and CDR2 FYNNEI. In DNA form, the CDR3 reads TGTGCCAGCGGGGGTCGGGGGAACACTGAAGCTTTCTTT. Protein product: CASGGRGNTEAFF. The entire variable domain, with the rest obtained from reference TRBV2 and TRBJ1-1, is as follows: EPEVTQTPSHQVTQMGQEVILRCVPISNHLYFYWYRQILGQKVEFLVSFYNNEISEKSEIFDDQFSVERPDGSNFTLKIRSTKLEDSAMYFCASGGRGNTEAFFGQGTRLTVV.

This chain joins TRBV7-3 and TRBJ2-3; D remains ambiguous. CDR1 and CDR2 (germline): SGHTA, FQGTGA. This CDR3 has 14 residues. Trimming cost V 5 bases and J 1 base, with 10 bases left between them. The CDR3 coding sequence is TGTGCCAGCAGCGCAGATCCCGGCACAGATACGCAGTATTTT. This translates into CASSADPGTDTQYF.

The sample holds many counts of this clonotype. This chain links TRBV29-1 with TRBJ2-5; D uncertain. The CDR3 runs 11 residues. Germline CDR1 SQVTM, CDR2 ANQGSEA. Trimming pared 2 bases from V and 5 bases from J, leaving 6 bases between. Here the CDR3 DNA reads TGCAGCGTTGAATTGGCTGAGACCCAGTACTTC. This sequence encodes CSVELAETQYF.

This clonotype has more than one count but fewer than ten. The genes are TRBV5-5 and TRBJ1-6; 7 nucleotides line up with TRBD1. Germline lookup yields CDR1 SGHKS and CDR2 YYEKEE (reference sequence). The ends lost 4 bases at V and 14 bases at J; junction bases unmatched: 15. The CDR3 spans 15 residues. The CDR3 spells CASSPEAVSGGALHF. In DNA form, the CDR3 reads TGTGCCAGCAGCCCGGAAGCCGTTTCAGGGGGGGCCCTCCACTTT.

Ten or more counts support this clonotype. The V call is TRBV28, the J call TRBJ2-7, with 9 positions matching TRBD1. This CDR3 region has 15 residues. The J segment lost 5 bases and the V segment lost 6 bases, leaving 11 bases of the junction unmatched. CDR1 is MDHEN and CDR2 is SYDVKM in the germline V gene. The CDR3 sequence: CASSLRDREVNEQYF. In DNA form, the CDR3 reads TGTGCCAGCAGCCTCCGGGACAGGGAGGTTAACGAGCAGTACTTC.

This clonotype was counted at least ten times. V gene TRBV7-3 combines with J gene TRBJ2-1; 7 positions match TRBD1. Germline V CDR1 and CDR2: SGHTA, FQGTGA. The V gene end was trimmed by 1 base and the J gene end by 7 bases; junction bases not matched to a gene: 13. The CDR3 is 17 amino acids. The CDR3 here is CASSLMGRGGQGNEQFF. The CDR3 DNA reads as TGTGCCAGCAGCTTAATGGGTCGAGGGGGCCAAGGTAATGAGCAGTTCTTC.

The rearrangement uses TRBV5-5 and TRBJ2-1; TRBD2 is a possible D gene (5 bases). The CDR3 contains 12 residues. V was shortened by 2 bases and J by 13 bases, with 13 bases between the two germline ends. The germline V gene has CDR1 SGHKS and CDR2 YYEKEE (reference sequence). Here the CDR3 DNA reads TGTGCCAGCAGCTTTTCCCTCGGGGAACAGTTCTTC. It codes for CASSFSLGEQFF.

This clonotype occurred a few times. This chain connects TRBV11-3 to TRBJ2-5; maybe TRBD2 (6 bases). Trimming removed 5 bases from V and 5 bases from J, with 21 bases in between. CDR3 length equals 16 residues. CDR1 is SGHNT, CDR2 YENEEA, per germline. The CDR3 is CASSLINEGRKETQYF. As DNA, the CDR3 is TGTGCCAGCAGCCTAATAAATGAGGGGAGGAAGGAGACCCAGTACTTC.

The chain links TRBV28 to TRBJ1-6; D remains ambiguous. Trimming removed 6 bases at V and 11 bases at J, with 11 bases between. Germline-derived CDR1 and CDR2 are MDHEN and SYDVKM. There are 12 residues in the CDR3. CDR3 residues: CASRTVGAPLHF. The DNA for the CDR3 is TGTGCCAGCAGGACGGTTGGCGCACCCCTCCACTTT.

The CDR3 DNA reads as TGTGCCAGCAGCCTGGGGGTAGGACAGGGCGTCCCTGAAGCTTTCTTT. Translating it yields CASSLGVGQGVPEAFF. The V and J genes are TRBV11-2 and TRBJ1-1; 8 nucleotides match TRBD1. J was trimmed by 6 bases and V by 5 bases; bases with no gene match: 14. Germline CDR1 reads SGHAT; CDR2 reads FQNNGV. The CDR3 is 16 residues long.

This clonotype was observed a few times. The junction does not match germline at one end; this may be a read error. V usage is TRBV2 and J usage is TRBJ2-3; D tentatively fits TRBD1 or TRBD2 (5 bases each). Germline CDR1 and CDR2: SNHLY and FYNNEI. The CDR3 has 15 amino acids. In DNA, the CDR3 is TGTGCCAGCAGTGACGAGGGGACCCCCACAGATGCGCAGTATTTT. It encodes CASSDEGTPTDAQYF.

Ten or more counts support this clonotype. V usage is TRBV30 and J usage is TRBJ2-1; D is uncertain. Germline V gene data show CDR1 as GTSNPN and CDR2 as SVGIG (reference sequence). The CDR3 covers 12 residues. The V and J ends lost 4 bases and 4 bases respectively, with 8 bases between them. CDR3 sequence (DNA): TGTGCCTGGATTCTAAATTACAATGAGCAGTTCTTC. Translating gives CAWILNYNEQFF.

This clonotype came up a few times. The chain uses TRBV6-1 and TRBJ2-3, with 7 bases that match TRBD1. The CDR3 has 15 amino acids. The V gene's germline CDR1 is MNHNS and CDR2 SASEGT. J lost 1 base, V lost 6 bases, and 7 bases had no gene match. The CDR3 loop is CASSRVDRGTDTQYF. In DNA, the CDR3 is TGTGCCAGCAGCCGAGTCGACAGGGGCACAGATACGCAGTATTTT.

This clonotype was detected ten times or more. The V call is TRBV7-2, the J call TRBJ2-7; D could derive from TRBD1 or TRBD2 (5 bases each). The ends were cut back, 3 bases at V and 9 bases at J, with 12 bases in the middle. This CDR3 has 12 amino acids. Germline loops: CDR1 SGHTA, CDR2 FQGNSA. The CDR3 sequence is CASSLGPTGQYF. For the CDR3, the DNA is TGTGCCAGCAGCTTGGGACCCACGGGGCAGTACTTC. Full variable domain (missing parts from reference TRBV7-2 and TRBJ2-7): GAGVSQSPSNKVTEKGKDVELRCDPISGHTALYWYRQSLGQGLEFLIYFQGNSAPDKSGLPSDRFSAERTGGSVSTLTIQRTQQEDSAVYLCASSLGPTGQYFGPGTRLTVT.

This clonotype has at least ten counts. The chain uses TRBV5-1 and TRBJ2-7, with 7 bases fitting TRBD1. The V gene's germline CDR1 is SGHRS and CDR2 YFSETQ. The CDR3 runs to 13 residues. Trimming cost V 5 bases and J 1 base; bases outside gene matches: 3. CDR3 protein: CASREGASYEQYF. In nucleotides, the CDR3 is TGCGCCAGCAGAGAGGGGGCATCCTACGAGCAGTACTTC.

This clonotype has a handful of counts. The genes are TRBV6-1 and TRBJ1-5; no clear D gene. Germline V gene sequence: CDR1 MNHNS, CDR2 SASEGT. Trimming took 6 bases from V and 6 from J, leaving 18 bases between them. The CDR3 covers 15 residues. The CDR3 DNA is TGTGCCAGCAGCAGGAGTCGGGAAATGGTTCAGCCCCAGCATTTT. Protein sequence: CASSRSREMVQPQHF.

The rearrangement links TRBV5-1 to TRBJ1-1; a weak D match, TRBD1 (5 bases). Germline V gene lookup returns CDR1 SGHRS and CDR2 YFSETQ. The CDR3 has 15 amino acids. The V end lost 2 bases, the J end lost 4 bases, and 15 bases lay between the germline ends. CDR3 amino acids: CASSLGETGGTEAFF. Here the CDR3 DNA reads TGCGCCAGCAGCTTAGGAGAAACTGGGGGCACTGAAGCTTTCTTT.

V is TRBV3-2 and J is TRBJ2-7; TRBD2 was called by the table and not checked on the DNA. TRBV3-2 is flagged as a pseudogene. CDR3 length: 16 amino acids. The CDR3 loop is CASSRPSSGPSYEQYF. CDR3 nucleotide sequence: TGTGCCAGCAGCCGACCGTCTAGCGGCCCCTCCTACGAGCAGTACTTC.

This clonotype was seen a few times. This sequence joins TRBV4-1 and TRBJ2-2; D perhaps matches TRBD2 (6 bases). From germline, CDR1 is MGHRA and CDR2 YSYEKL. V lost 4 bases, J lost 6 bases, and 15 bases lay in between. The CDR3 length is 15 residues. CDR3: CASSPGHWGAGELFF. DNA for the CDR3: TGCGCCAGCAGCCCAGGTCACTGGGGGGCCGGGGAGCTGTTTTTT.

This chain joins TRBV2 and TRBJ2-7; TRBD2 matches at 8 bases. V lost 3 bases and J lost 0; bases outside the gene matches: 4. The length of the CDR3 is 15 residues. The germline gives CDR1 SNHLY, CDR2 FYNNEI. The CDR3 is CASSEKREFSYEQYF. The DNA of the CDR3 is TGTGCCAGCAGTGAGAAGCGGGAGTTCTCCTACGAGCAGTACTTC.

This clonotype was seen ten or more times. The chain combines TRBV6-1 with TRBJ2-1; 12 positions agree with TRBD2. The CDR3 loop spans 15 amino acids. J lost 9 bases, V lost 5 bases, and 8 bases had no gene match. Germline V gene sequence: CDR1 MNHNS, CDR2 SASEGT. CDR3 coding DNA: TGTGCCAGCAGTCGACTAGCGGGAGAGATGGGTGAGCAGTTCTTC. Its translation: CASSRLAGEMGEQFF.

This clonotype was seen repeatedly, ten times or more. V gene TRBV28 combines with J gene TRBJ2-7; D is ambiguous. Germline V gene sequence: CDR1 MDHEN, CDR2 SYDVKM. V lost 5 bases to trimming and J lost 2 bases, with 13 bases between them. The CDR3 extends over 14 amino acids. CDR3 amino acids: CASSLSRSAYEQYF. The CDR3 nucleotides read TGTGCCAGCAGTCTTTCACGATCAGCCTACGAGCAGTACTTC.

This chain uses TRBV30 with TRBJ2-2; D is uncertain. CDR1 is GTSNPN, CDR2 SVGIG, per germline (reference sequence). The length of the CDR3 is 12 residues. V gave up 4 bases and J gave up 5 bases, with 8 bases separating them. The CDR3: CAWTQRTGELFF. The CDR3 DNA sequence: TGTGCCTGGACGCAACGGACCGGGGAGCTGTTTTTT.

V is TRBV20-1 and J is TRBJ2-3, with D hard to call. V was trimmed by 0 bases and J by 2 bases, leaving 12 bases between them. Germline V gives CDR1 DFQATT, CDR2 SNEGSKA (reference sequence). The CDR3 is 15 residues long. This chain's CDR3 is CSARDLRQYTDTQYF. CDR3 sequence (DNA): TGCAGTGCTAGAGATCTTAGGCAGTACACAGATACGCAGTATTTT.

This chain uses TRBV9 with TRBJ1-5; TRBD1 matches at 7 bases. The CDR3 covers 14 residues. V lost 3 bases to trimming and J lost 5 bases; unmatched junction nucleotides: 5. CDR1 and CDR2 from the germline V gene are SGDLS and YYNGEE. In DNA, the CDR3 is TGTGCCAGCAGCGGAGGACAGGCCGATCAGCCCCAGCATTTT. The encoded protein is CASSGGQADQPQHF.

In nucleotides, the CDR3 is TGTGCCAGCAGCCCCCGGGACAGGGTCTGGACAGATACGCAGTATTTT. Its protein product is CASSPRDRVWTDTQYF. The chain recombines TRBV7-2 with TRBJ2-3; TRBD1 aligns across 9 bases. Germline trimming cut 5 bases from V and 3 bases from J; bases unmatched to any gene: 9. This CDR3 spans 16 amino acids. Looked up from germline, CDR1 is SGHTA and CDR2 is FQGNSA.

The V call is TRBV30, the J call TRBJ1-6; a weak D match, TRBD1 (5 bases). CDR3 length: 14 residues. V lost 4 bases and J lost 4, with 11 bases in between. Per the germline V gene, CDR1 is GTSNPN and CDR2 is SVGIG (reference sequence). The CDR3 region is CAWKGSGYNSPLHF. The CDR3 DNA reads as TGTGCCTGGAAGGGGAGTGGGTATAATTCACCCCTCCACTTT.

In this sample, this clonotype turned up a few times. This chain connects TRBV12-3 or TRBV12-4 to TRBJ2-5; D perhaps matches TRBD1 (5 bases). Trimming stripped 3 bases from V and 2 bases from J, with 10 bases between. CDR3 size: 14 residues. The CDR3 protein is CASSLAGIQETQYF. The CDR3 bases are TGTGCCAGCAGTTTGGCAGGGATACAAGAGACCCAGTACTTC.

This clonotype showed up many times. The V and J genes are TRBV7-3 and TRBJ2-1; TRBD2 matches at 12 bases. This CDR3 spans 15 amino acids. Trimming cost V 5 bases and J 5 bases; bases outside gene matches: 4. Germline CDR1 and CDR2: SGHTA and FQGTGA. The CDR3 sequence: CASSHGLAGNNEQFF. In DNA form, the CDR3 reads TGTGCCAGCAGCCATGGACTAGCGGGGAACAATGAGCAGTTCTTC.